The 12 T cell receptor beta chains reported below all come from one sample, sequenced in a study of shared clonotypes between healthy human individuals. Profiling relied on immunoSEQ multiplex PCR, and the TCRdb table lists in-frame clones only, not all of them. The sample shows approximately 2,000,000 clones, just over 90% of them seen only once. CD45RO-negative, CCR7-selected cells formed the naive CD8 fraction, which excluded terminally differentiated effector memory CD45RA+ cells. Sample: naive CD8+ T cells from PBMCs. The receptors were gathered from a man between 18 and 35 years old in good health. Some clones in this sample may be carry-over from other donors' samples.

The V and J genes are TRBV5-1 and TRBJ1-5; maybe TRBD1 (5 bases). V lost 0 bases to trimming and J lost 4 bases, with 11 bases between them. Germline loops: CDR1 SGHRS, CDR2 YFSETQ. The CDR3 length is 15 residues. CDR3 in amino acids: CASSLAAGPNQPQHF. The CDR3 coding sequence is TGCGCCAGCAGCTTGGCCGCAGGGCCTAATCAGCCCCAGCATTTT.

The chain couples TRBV4-1 to TRBJ1-1, with D hard to call. The germline V gene has CDR1 MGHRA and CDR2 YSYEKL. The CDR3 is 15 residues long. Trimming took off 4 bases at V and 0 bases at J, with 12 bases between the two ends. This chain's CDR3 is CASSPPAKMNTEAFF. The DNA for the CDR3 is TGCGCCAGCAGCCCCCCAGCTAAAATGAACACTGAAGCTTTCTTT.

The chain joins TRBV2 to TRBJ2-7; D perhaps matches TRBD2 (5 bases). Trimming stripped 9 bases from V and 3 bases from J, with 24 bases between. The CDR3 is 16 amino acids. The germline CDR1 and CDR2 sequences are SNHLY and FYNNEI. The CDR3 coding sequence is TGTGCCAGTATTGGAGGTAGCGTGACGGGGAACTACGAGCAGTACTTC. Protein: CASIGGSVTGNYEQYF.

The chain employs TRBV4-2 and TRBJ2-7, with TRBD1 identical over 11 bases. This CDR3 spans 15 amino acids. V shed 6 bases, J shed 1 base, and the junction held 5 bases outside the gene matches. Germline V gene sequence: CDR1 LGHNA, CDR2 YNFKEQ. CDR3 DNA: TGTGCCAGCAGTCCCGGGACAGGGGGGTCCTACGAGCAGTACTTC. Amino acid sequence: CASSPGTGGSYEQYF.

The chain employs TRBV10-3 and TRBJ2-7; TRBD2 aligns across 14 bases. Germline CDR1 is ENHRY and CDR2 is SYGVKD. The CDR3 consists of 16 residues. V trimming: 5 bases; J trimming: 1 base; junction bases outside the gene matches: 4. CDR3 sequence: CAISPGLAGVSYEQYF. DNA of the CDR3: TGTGCCATCAGTCCGGGACTAGCGGGAGTATCCTACGAGCAGTACTTC.

V gene TRBV7-2 combines with J gene TRBJ2-3, with 8 bases identical to TRBD2. Germline CDR1 reads SGHTA; CDR2 reads FQGNSA. J gave up 5 bases and V 3 bases, and 7 bases lay outside the gene matches. This CDR3 is built from 15 residues. This CDR3 reads CASSLGTRPGDTQYF. The CDR3 DNA reads as TGTGCCAGCAGCTTGGGGACTAGGCCGGGAGATACGCAGTATTTT.

V is TRBV30 and J is TRBJ2-2; D is possibly TRBD2 (6 bases). CDR3 size: 16 residues. Germline lookup yields CDR1 GTSNPN and CDR2 SVGIG (reference sequence). Trimming stripped 0 bases from V and 6 bases from J, with 17 bases between. The CDR3 sequence: CAWSVSAGGGAGELFF. The DNA for the CDR3 is TGTGCCTGGAGTGTTTCGGCAGGTGGAGGGGCCGGGGAGCTGTTTTTT.

Worth noting for this clone: With a far larger clone one base away, a read error is the likely cause. The J gene is TRBJ2-7, the V gene TRBV14; D is perhaps TRBD2 (5 bases). The V end was cut by 4 bases, the J end by 3 bases, with 7 bases between. Germline CDR1 is SGHDN and CDR2 is FVKESK. The CDR3 is made up of 12 amino acids. In DNA form, the CDR3 reads TGTGCCAGCAGCCCTCGGGGCTACGAGCAGTACTTC. It is translated as CASSPRGYEQYF.

The V call is TRBV6-5, the J call TRBJ2-1; TRBD1 agrees at 8 bases. CDR3 length: 15 amino acids. J gave up 4 bases and V 3 bases, and 5 bases lay outside the gene matches. CDR1 and CDR2 (germline): MNHEY, SVGAGI. The CDR3 bases are TGTGCCAGCAGTTATTGGACAGGGACTTACAATGAGCAGTTCTTC. It codes for CASSYWTGTYNEQFF.

The genes are TRBV27 and TRBJ1-1; D call uncertain. The germline V gene has CDR1 MNHEY and CDR2 SMNVEV (reference sequence). V lost 5 bases, J lost 3 bases, and 13 bases lay in between. This CDR3 has 14 residues. The chain's CDR3 is CASSTRQEYTEAFF. The DNA of the CDR3 is TGTGCCAGCAGTACGAGGCAGGAATACACTGAAGCTTTCTTT.

The rearrangement links TRBV7-9 to TRBJ1-2, with 9 bases that match TRBD1. Per germline, CDR1 SEHNR and CDR2 FQNEAQ (reference sequence). The CDR3 sequence is 15 residues long. V gave up 5 bases and J gave up 7 bases; unmatched junction bases: 11. Here the CDR3 reads CASSLADRGLFGYTF. CDR3 nucleotides: TGTGCCAGCAGCCTCGCGGACAGGGGCCTTTTTGGCTACACCTTC.

The gene calls are TRBV15 and TRBJ1-2; D is possibly TRBD1 (6 bases). This CDR3 region has 14 residues. Germline-derived CDR1 and CDR2 are LNHNV and YYDKDF (reference sequence). V dropped 0 bases and J dropped 3 bases, with 8 bases sitting between them. The CDR3: CATSRDAGDYGYTF. For the CDR3, the DNA is TGTGCCACCAGCAGAGATGCAGGGGACTATGGCTACACCTTC.